One T cell receptor beta chain is described in this entry. The data stem from a study of T cell responses to AZD1222 COVID-19 vaccine. Study as a whole: Researchers grouped second doses given at about 4 or about 12 weeks into one pool.

The table came from immunoSEQ multiplex PCR; TCRdb's copy has only in-frame clones and leaves some out. The sample records approximately 160,000 clones, around 88% being singletons. Germline values: CDR1 SGHTS, CDR2 YDEGEE. Trimming removed 1 base at V and 6 bases at J, with 7 bases between. This CDR3 has 13 residues. The starting material was peripheral blood, obtained on day 0 of AZD1222 vaccination. The chain has TRBV5-8 and TRBJ2-2, with no clear D. The clonotype comes from an adult in good health. The CDR3 protein is CASSLTGPGELFF. The CDR3 bases are TGTGCCAGCAGCTTGACCGGGCCCGGGGAGCTGTTTTTT.